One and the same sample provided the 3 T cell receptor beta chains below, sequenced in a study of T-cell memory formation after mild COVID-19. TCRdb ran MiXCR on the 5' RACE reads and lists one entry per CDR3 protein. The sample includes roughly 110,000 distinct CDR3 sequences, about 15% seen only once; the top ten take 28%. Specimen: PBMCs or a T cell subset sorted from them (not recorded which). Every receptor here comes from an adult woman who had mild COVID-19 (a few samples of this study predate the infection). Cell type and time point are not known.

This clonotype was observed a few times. CDR3 DNA: TGTGCCAGCAGTTTAAGTAGAAACAGCCGCTACGAGCAGTACTTC. It specifies CASSLSRNSRYEQYF. The chain couples TRBV12-3 or TRBV12-4 to TRBJ2-7; D not certain. Trimming pared 2 bases from V and 3 bases from J, leaving 14 bases between. The CDR3 length is 15 residues.

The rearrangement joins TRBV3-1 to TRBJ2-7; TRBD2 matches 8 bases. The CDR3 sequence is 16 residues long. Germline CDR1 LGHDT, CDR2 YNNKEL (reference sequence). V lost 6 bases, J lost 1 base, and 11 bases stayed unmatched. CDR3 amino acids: CASSLGAKRGSYEQYF. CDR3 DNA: TGTGCCAGCAGTCTAGGGGCCAAGCGGGGGTCCTACGAGCAGTACTTC.

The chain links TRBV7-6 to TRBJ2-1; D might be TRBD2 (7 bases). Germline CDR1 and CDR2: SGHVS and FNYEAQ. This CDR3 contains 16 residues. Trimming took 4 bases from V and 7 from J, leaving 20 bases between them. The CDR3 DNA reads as TGTGCCAGCAGCTCCCGGAAACGCGGGGGCAGGAATGAGCAGTTCTTC. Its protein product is CASSSRKRGGRNEQFF.